This passage covers 15 T cell receptor beta chains from one sample sequenced in a study of T cell repertoires in cytomegalovirus infection. Their antigen targets remain unknown. TCRdb analysed the reads with MiXCR anew, one entry per CDR3 protein. Of approximately 910,000 distinct CDR3 sequences listed, more than 25% are singletons. Sequenced material: cultured CD8+ T cells from PBMCs, taken from culture after CMV antigen stimulation. These receptors were obtained from a human donor in good health (CMV status not recorded). Some clones in this sample may be carry-over from other donors' samples.

This clonotype was recorded at least ten times. V gene TRBV6-1 combines with J gene TRBJ1-4; D gene uncertain. Trimming took 2 bases from V and 4 from J, leaving 11 bases between them. The CDR3 consists of 15 residues. CDR1 and CDR2 from the germline V gene are MNHNS and SASEGT. Here the CDR3 reads CASSETGRVNEKLFF. DNA of the CDR3: TGTGCCAGCAGTGAAACGGGCAGAGTTAATGAAAAACTGTTTTTT.

This clonotype was counted only a few times. The V and J genes are TRBV12-3 or TRBV12-4 and TRBJ2-3, with D maybe TRBD1 (6 bases). Trimming removed 6 bases at V and 3 bases at J, with 16 bases between. The CDR3 sequence is 15 residues long. CDR3 DNA sequence: TGTGCCAGCAGGACATCAGGACAGCTTACAGATACGCAGTATTTT. As protein: CASRTSGQLTDTQYF.

The chain is built from TRBV7-9 and TRBJ2-3; D unclear. Germline V lookup: CDR1 SEHNR, CDR2 FQNEAQ (reference sequence). The CDR3 totals 14 residues. Trimming pared 2 bases from V and 4 bases from J, leaving 10 bases between. CDR3 region: CASSLPHQADTQYF. CDR3 bases: TGTGCCAGCAGCTTACCGCATCAAGCAGATACGCAGTATTTT.

This clonotype was counted a few times. The V and J genes are TRBV2 and TRBJ1-2; D not resolved. CDR3 length: 14 residues. The germline V and J ends were trimmed by 3 bases and 5 bases, with 13 bases remaining between them. In germline, CDR1 is SNHLY, CDR2 FYNNEI. CDR3 region: CASSDGSTMYGYTF. DNA for the CDR3: TGTGCCAGCAGTGACGGCAGCACAATGTATGGCTACACCTTC.

The chain recombines TRBV25-1 with TRBJ1-4; the D is unclear. The CDR3 has 13 amino acids. Trimming took off 7 bases at V and 10 bases at J, with 16 bases between the two ends. Germline loops: CDR1 MGHDK, CDR2 SYGVNS. The CDR3 loop reads CASTPTGGLKLFF. As DNA, the CDR3 is TGTGCCAGCACCCCGACGGGAGGGCTAAAACTGTTTTTT.

The table lists this clonotype with a few counts. This sequence joins TRBV11-2 and TRBJ1-6; no clear D. Germline V gene lookup returns CDR1 SGHAT and CDR2 FQNNGV. This CDR3 has 15 residues. V gave up 5 bases and J gave up 6 bases, with 14 bases separating them. The DNA of the CDR3 is TGTGCCAGCAGCATCCACACTAGCCCTAATTCACCCCTCCACTTT. Its protein is CASSIHTSPNSPLHF.

The sample holds many counts of this clonotype. The gene calls are TRBV7-8 and TRBJ1-5, with D possibly being TRBD1 (5 bases). The CDR3 covers 15 residues. V was clipped by 7 bases and J by 1 base, with 14 bases between them. Germline V lookup: CDR1 SGHVS, CDR2 FQNEAQ. Written as DNA, the CDR3 is TGTGCCAGCACCCTAAGGGGTCGGAGCAATCAGCCCCAGCATTTT. The encoded protein is CASTLRGRSNQPQHF.

This clonotype was observed at least ten times. The rearrangement uses TRBV7-9 and TRBJ2-7; a weak D match, TRBD2 (5 bases). The germline V gene has CDR1 SEHNR and CDR2 FQNEAQ (reference sequence). V was cut by 1 base and J by 7 bases, with 20 bases left in between. CDR3 length equals 16 residues. The CDR3 nucleotides are TGTGCCAGCAGCTTAGAGAGGGTTGACTCCCGAGGGGAGCAGTACGTC. Amino acid sequence: CASSLERVDSRGEQYV.

The V and J genes are TRBV29-1 and TRBJ2-3; 7 bases align to TRBD1. This CDR3 comprises 15 residues. Germline V gene data show CDR1 as SQVTM and CDR2 as ANQGSEA. The V gene end was trimmed by 3 bases and the J gene end by 0 bases; junction bases not matched to a gene: 6. The CDR3 region is CSVEKRGQSTDTQYF. The CDR3 bases are TGCAGCGTTGAGAAGAGGGGGCAAAGCACAGATACGCAGTATTTT.

The gene calls are TRBV6-5 and TRBJ1-1; D unresolved. The CDR3 length is 13 residues. The V and J ends lost 2 bases and 7 bases respectively, with 11 bases between them. Per the germline V gene, CDR1 is MNHEY and CDR2 is SVGAGI. The CDR3 is CASSYSQVFEAFF. CDR3 coding DNA: TGTGCCAGCAGTTACAGTCAGGTTTTTGAAGCTTTCTTT.

This clonotype appeared many times. V gene TRBV28 combines with J gene TRBJ2-7; 8 bases line up with TRBD1. The CDR3 runs 14 residues. J was trimmed by 0 bases and V by 5 bases; bases with no gene match: 3. Germline CDR1 and CDR2: MDHEN and SYDVKM. This CDR3 is CASSRTGSSYEQYV. The CDR3 DNA reads as TGTGCCAGCAGTAGGACAGGGAGCTCCTACGAGCAGTACGTC.

This clonotype was counted ten times or more. The chain combines TRBV6-2 or TRBV6-3 with TRBJ2-4, with 12 bases matching TRBD2. The CDR3 has 17 amino acids. V lost 6 bases, J lost 4 bases, and 10 bases stayed unmatched. Per the germline V gene, CDR1 is MNHEY and CDR2 is SVGEGT. CDR3 sequence: CASRTSTSGGQKNIQYF. The CDR3 DNA follows: TGTGCCAGCAGGACATCGACTAGCGGGGGCCAAAAAAACATTCAGTACTTC.

The chain recombines TRBV7-3 with TRBJ2-3, with unresolved D. Trimming shortened V by 2 bases and J by 5 bases, and 14 bases separated the two germline ends. CDR1 and CDR2 from the germline V gene are SGHTA and FQGTGA. The CDR3 is 15 residues long. DNA for the CDR3: TGTGCCAGCAGCTTAGGTCCCCTCCCCGGAGATACGCAGTATTTT. Its translation: CASSLGPLPGDTQYF.

The chain uses TRBV24-1 and TRBJ1-2; D might be TRBD1 (6 bases). This CDR3 has 13 residues. Trimming removed 4 bases at V and 6 bases at J, with 11 bases between. Per the germline V gene, CDR1 is KGHDR and CDR2 is SFDVKD. CDR3 residues: CATSETGLHGYTF. The CDR3 region has the DNA TGTGCCACCAGTGAAACAGGGCTACATGGCTACACCTTC.

The rearrangement links TRBV28 to TRBJ2-7, with D possibly TRBD2 on 5 matching bases. Per the germline V gene, CDR1 is MDHEN and CDR2 is SYDVKM. V dropped 3 bases and J dropped 6 bases, with 15 bases sitting between them. The CDR3 length is 14 residues. The CDR3 region has the DNA TGTGCCAGCAGTTTTATCCTCGGGGATGGCGAGCAGTACGTC. Protein sequence: CASSFILGDGEQYV.